These T cell receptor beta chains were read from a single sample in a study of blood T cell repertoires in COVID-19. The repertoire was sequenced with immunoSEQ multiplex PCR; TCRdb's copy has only in-frame clones and lacks some. The sample shows some 99,000 clones, nearly 85% of them seen only once. What was sequenced was peripheral blood. These receptors all come from a woman in her 50s with acute or convalescent COVID-19. Each CDR3 is given with its conserved first and last residue. A D gene is named only where the DNA matches it firmly. Clone size appears in some rows only: once, few, many, or a class for an expanded clone.

DNA,CDR3,V,D,size,J
TGTGCCAGCAGCTTAGGCGACAGGGACTTCGGGGAACTGTTTTTT,CASSLGDRDFGELFF,TRBV7-9,TRBD1,-,TRBJ1-4
TGTGCCAGTAGTTGGGACAGTCATAATTCACCCCTCCACTTT,CASSWDSHNSPLHF,TRBV19,TRBD1,-,TRBJ1-6
TGTGCCGCGGGGACGGGGATGGACACCATATATTTT,CAAGTGMDTIYF,TRBV19,-,-,TRBJ1-3
TGTGCCAGCAGTGATCCGGGTAGTGGAAACACCATATATTTT,CASSDPGSGNTIYF,TRBV6-1,-,-,TRBJ1-3
TGCAGTGCTAGTGAGACAGGGGCGACCACAGATACGCAGTATTTT,CSASETGATTDTQYF,TRBV20-1,TRBD1,-,TRBJ2-3
TGTGCCAGCAGCCCCGCGGGCGGGGTCCTCAATGAGCAGTTCTTC,CASSPAGGVLNEQFF,TRBV11-3,-,once,TRBJ2-1
TGTGCCAGCACCTCGGGGGGCGCGAGGTTTGGCTACACCTTC,CASTSGGARFGYTF,TRBV28,-,-,TRBJ1-2
TGTGCCACCAGTGAGGGCAGTAGCTCCTACAATGAGCAGTTCTTC,CATSEGSSSYNEQFF,TRBV24-1,-,-,TRBJ2-1
TGCGCCAGCAGCTTATCCGGGGTCTCCTACGAGCAGTACTTC,CASSLSGVSYEQYF,TRBV5-1,-,many,TRBJ2-7
TGTGCCAGCAGCCCCAGAAATTCACCCCTCCACTTT,CASSPRNSPLHF,TRBV11-2,-,few,TRBJ1-6
TGTGCCAGCAGCTTGGTGACAGGGGGCACTGAAGCTTTCTTT,CASSLVTGGTEAFF,TRBV5-5,TRBD1,-,TRBJ1-1
TGTGCCAGCAGCCAAAGGGACAGGGTCGTTAATGAAAAACTGTTTTTT,CASSQRDRVVNEKLFF,TRBV4-2,TRBD1,-,TRBJ1-4
TGTGCCATCAGGTGGGGGACAGGGGTGAACACTGAAGCTTTCTTT,CAIRWGTGVNTEAFF,TRBV10-3,TRBD1,-,TRBJ1-1
TGTGCCGGAATCGGGCGGGGCTCCTACAATGAGCAGTTCTTC,CAGIGRGSYNEQFF,TRBV30,-,-,TRBJ2-1
TGTGCCTTGGACAGGTCCTCCGGACCTCATGAAGCTTTCTTT,CALDRSSGPHEAFF,TRBV30,TRBD1,once,TRBJ1-1
TGTGCTAGCTCAACCACAGCAAACACCATATATTTT,CASSTTANTIYF,TRBV12-5,-,-,TRBJ1-3
TGCGCCAGCAGCTTGGGACCGGGACAGGGAAATCAGCCCCAGCATTTT,CASSLGPGQGNQPQHF,TRBV5-1,TRBD1,-,TRBJ1-5
TGTGCCAGCAGCCCTCGAGATCGGCCTAGCGGGGGGGTTGTCTCCTACAATGAGCAGTTCTTC,CASSPRDRPSGGVVSYNEQFF,TRBV7-4,TRBD2,-,TRBJ2-1
TGTGCCAGCAGCTTGGGACAGGGGGCGTTGGACACTGAAGCTTTCTTT,CASSLGQGALDTEAFF,TRBV7-9,TRBD1,-,TRBJ1-1
TGTGCCAGTAGTACCCTCTCTAGGGGGACCTCCTACAATGAGCAGTTCTTC,CASSTLSRGTSYNEQFF,TRBV19,-,-,TRBJ2-1
TGTGCCAGCAGCAGTTCCGGGACAGGGTATCAGCCCCAGCATTTT,CASSSSGTGYQPQHF,TRBV28,TRBD1,-,TRBJ1-5
TGCGCCAGCAGCCCGACAGGGAACGCAGATACGCAGTATTTT,CASSPTGNADTQYF,TRBV5-1,TRBD1,-,TRBJ2-3
TGTGCCAGCAGCGCCGAGGGAAACACCATATATTTT,CASSAEGNTIYF,TRBV7-9,-,-,TRBJ1-3
TGTGCCAGCAGTTTCCCGGGACAGGGGCCCAATCAGCCCCAGCATTTT,CASSFPGQGPNQPQHF,TRBV2,TRBD1,-,TRBJ1-5
TGTGCCAGCAGTTACGCGGCGTCCTACGAGCAGTACTTC,CASSYAASYEQYF,TRBV6-5,-,-,TRBJ2-7
TGTGCCAGCAGTCGGACAGGGCCCTATGGCTACACCTTC,CASSRTGPYGYTF,TRBV12-3/TRBV12-4,TRBD1,-,TRBJ1-2
TGTGCCAGCTCACCCGGGGGTAGCAATCAGCCCCAGCATTTT,CASSPGGSNQPQHF,TRBV18,-,few,TRBJ1-5
TGTGCCAGCTCACCCGGGACAGGGATCTATGGCTACACCTTC,CASSPGTGIYGYTF,TRBV18,TRBD1,few,TRBJ1-2
TGTGCCAGCAGCCCGACGGGGGGGCGGAATTCACCCCTCCACTTT,CASSPTGGRNSPLHF,TRBV5-4,-,-,TRBJ1-6
TGTGCCAGCAATTTGCAGGGCCCCGCCTACAATGAGCAGTTCTTC,CASNLQGPAYNEQFF,TRBV2,-,-,TRBJ2-1
TGTGCCAGCAGCTTGGAGGCGGGCCTAACCTACGAGCAGTACTTC,CASSLEAGLTYEQYF,TRBV5-4,-,-,TRBJ2-7
TGCGCCAGCAGCTTTTCGGACAGTTTTCAAGAGACCCAGTACTTC,CASSFSDSFQETQYF,TRBV5-1,-,-,TRBJ2-5
TGTGCCAGCAGCCAGGACCTGGGAGTTATTAATTCACCCCTCCACTTT,CASSQDLGVINSPLHF,TRBV14,-,-,TRBJ1-6
TGTGCCAGCAGTTTTAAAGGGGACAGATCCCTCTGGAGCAATCAGCCCCAGCATTTT,CASSFKGDRSLWSNQPQHF,TRBV28,TRBD1,-,TRBJ1-5
TGCAGCGTTGAGCGGGGGCTTGGATATGGCTACACCTTC,CSVERGLGYGYTF,TRBV29-1,-,-,TRBJ1-2